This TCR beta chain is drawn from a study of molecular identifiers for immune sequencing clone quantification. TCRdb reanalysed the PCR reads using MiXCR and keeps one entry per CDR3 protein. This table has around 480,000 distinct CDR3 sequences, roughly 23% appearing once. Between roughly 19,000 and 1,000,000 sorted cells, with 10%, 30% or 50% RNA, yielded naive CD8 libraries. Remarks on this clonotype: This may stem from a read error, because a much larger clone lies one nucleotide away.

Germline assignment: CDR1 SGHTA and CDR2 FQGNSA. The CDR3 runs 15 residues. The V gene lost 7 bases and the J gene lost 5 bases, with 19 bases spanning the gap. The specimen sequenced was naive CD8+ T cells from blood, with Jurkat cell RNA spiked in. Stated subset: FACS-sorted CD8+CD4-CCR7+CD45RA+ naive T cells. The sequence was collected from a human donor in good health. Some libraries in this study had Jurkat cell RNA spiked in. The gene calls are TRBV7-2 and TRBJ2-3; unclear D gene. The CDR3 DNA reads TGTGCCAGCACGCTGGCAAGGTATGGGATAGATACGCAGTATTTT. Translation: CASTLARYGIDTQYF.